These 4 T cell receptor beta chains originate from one sample sequenced in a study of T cells in Graves' hyperthyroidism and ophthalmopathy. Regions amplified from RNA transcripts were the TCR beta CDR3 regions. Carried out on the TCR CDR3, a first-round RT-PCR used the HTBI primer set. TCRdb recomputed calls from the multiplex PCR reads with MiXCR, one row per CDR3 protein. The repertoire holds 450,000 to 500,000 distinct CDR3 sequences, with around a fifth as singletons. The material sequenced was blood. The receptors were sampled from a woman aged 70-85 years with Graves' ophthalmopathy.

In its sample, this clonotype was seen a few times. This chain joins TRBV6-1 and TRBJ2-7; D not certain. The V end was cut by 2 bases, the J end by 2 bases, with 10 bases between. In germline, CDR1 is MNHNS, CDR2 SASEGT. CDR3 size: 14 residues. The CDR3 bases are TGTGCCAGCAGTGAACCGTACAGAGCCTACGAGCAGTACTTC. Its protein product is CASSEPYRAYEQYF.

This clonotype has at least ten counts. The chain employs TRBV20-1 and TRBJ2-7; no clear D gene. The germline CDR1 and CDR2 sequences are DFQATT and SNEGSKA (reference sequence). There are 12 residues in the CDR3. Trimming shortened V by 3 bases and J by 0 bases, and 6 bases separated the two germline ends. The CDR3 reads CSASPHSYEQYF. The CDR3, as DNA: TGCAGTGCTAGTCCCCACTCCTACGAGCAGTACTTC.

This chain joins TRBV2 and TRBJ1-4; D unresolved. Between the trimmed V and J ends, which lost 4 bases and 7 bases, there was a span of 7 bases. This CDR3 contains 12 residues. Germline V gene data show CDR1 as SNHLY and CDR2 as FYNNEI. DNA of the CDR3: TGTGCCAGCAGTGTTACAGTTGAAAAACTGTTTTTT. Translation: CASSVTVEKLFF.

This clonotype occurred many times. This sequence joins TRBV28 and TRBJ2-3; no clear D gene. The ends were cut back, 1 base at V and 6 bases at J, with 11 bases in the middle. Germline V gives CDR1 MDHEN, CDR2 SYDVKM. This CDR3 spans 14 amino acids. This CDR3 is CASSLYTNGDTQYF. The CDR3 nucleotides read TGTGCCAGCAGTTTATATACGAATGGTGATACGCAGTATTTT.